This TCR beta chain was sequenced in a study of cytomegalovirus exposure and HLA in healthy donors. J lost 4 bases, V lost 2 bases, and 1 base had no gene match. CDR3 size: 16 residues. Germline-derived CDR1 and CDR2 are MRHNA and SNTAGT. Primers: 60 Vbeta forward and 13 Jbeta reverse. The table came from immunoSEQ multiplex PCR; TCRdb's copy has only in-frame clones and leaves some out. The sample contains 150,000 or so clones, roughly 84% of which appear only once. The gene calls are TRBV6-4 and TRBJ2-3, with TRBD2 identical over 15 bases. This sequence was found in a man aged 30 to 39 in good health and CMV-seronegative. The specimen sequenced was PBMCs. CDR3 in amino acids: CASSDGTSGGPDTQYF. The CDR3, as DNA: TGTGCCAGCAGTGACGGGACTAGCGGGGGGCCAGATACGCAGTATTTT.